The 10 T cell receptor beta chains listed next were all sequenced from one sample in a study of cytomegalovirus exposure and HLA in healthy donors. 60 Vbeta and 13 Jbeta primers were used in PCR. Generated by immunoSEQ multiplex PCR, the TCRdb table keeps only in-frame clones and is missing some. Among under 200,000 clones, around 78% were seen once, and the ten largest hold 1.5% to 1.9%. Sequencing was done on a sample of PBMCs. These TCRs come from a man in his forties or fifties in good health and CMV-seronegative.

V is TRBV30 and J is TRBJ1-1; tentatively, D is TRBD1 (6 bases). Trimming removed 3 bases at V and 0 bases at J, with 11 bases between. Germline assignment: CDR1 GTSNPN and CDR2 SVGIG (reference sequence). This CDR3 region has 14 residues. The CDR3 DNA reads as TGTGCCTGGAGCGACAGGTCTGTGAACACTGAAGCTTTCTTT. The encoded protein is CAWSDRSVNTEAFF.

This chain joins TRBV27 and TRBJ1-6, with no clear D. Per the germline V gene, CDR1 is MNHEY and CDR2 is SMNVEV (reference sequence). CDR3 length equals 11 residues. The V end was cut by 5 bases, the J end by 8 bases, with 4 bases between. CDR3 amino acids: CASSVDSPLHF. The CDR3 coding sequence is TGTGCCAGCAGTGTAGATTCACCCCTCCACTTT.

V usage is TRBV5-8 and J usage is TRBJ1-1; 7 nucleotides line up with TRBD1. The germline V gene encodes CDR1 SGHTS and CDR2 YDEGEE. V dropped 0 bases and J dropped 5; count of bases not matched to a gene: 4. CDR3 length: 14 amino acids. This chain's CDR3 is CASSLAGTATEAFF. CDR3 DNA sequence: TGTGCCAGCAGCTTGGCCGGGACAGCTACTGAAGCTTTCTTT.

V gene TRBV20-1 combines with J gene TRBJ2-7, with a weak D call TRBD2 (7 bases). Germline loops: CDR1 DFQATT, CDR2 SNEGSKA (reference sequence). This CDR3 contains 10 residues. CDR3: CRPGGNEQYF. CDR3 sequence (DNA): TGCAGGCCGGGGGGCAACGAGCAGTACTTC.

The rearrangement joins TRBV14 to TRBJ2-7; a weak D match, TRBD2 (6 bases). Germline CDR1 and CDR2: SGHDN and FVKESK. The CDR3 length is 16 residues. V was shortened by 3 bases and J by 3 bases, with 18 bases between the two germline ends. The CDR3 DNA reads as TGTGCCAGCAGCCATCATATTAGGAGGGTTATCTACGAGCAGTACTTC. Encoded protein: CASSHHIRRVIYEQYF.

This clone was seen a few times. V and J are TRBV27 and TRBJ1-6; D is ambiguous. With 6 bases removed from V and 6 bases from J, the gap between germline ends came to 9 bases. This CDR3 comprises 13 residues. In germline, CDR1 is MNHEY, CDR2 SMNVEV (reference sequence). The CDR3 protein is CASSSTANSPLHF. As DNA, the CDR3 is TGTGCCAGCAGCTCAACAGCTAATTCACCCCTCCACTTT.

The gene calls are TRBV6-5 and TRBJ2-5, with D possibly TRBD2 on 5 matching bases. Germline V gene lookup returns CDR1 MNHEY and CDR2 SVGAGI. The CDR3 consists of 13 residues. Trimming shortened V by 6 bases and J by 5 bases, and 13 bases separated the two germline ends. CDR3 DNA: TGTGCCAGCAGCCCTCCCGGACTCGAGACCCAGTACTTC. Its translation: CASSPPGLETQYF.

V usage is TRBV5-1 and J usage is TRBJ1-4; 8 bases align to TRBD1. The ends lost 0 bases at V and 5 bases at J; junction bases unmatched: 6. This CDR3 is built from 16 residues. Germline-derived CDR1 and CDR2 are SGHRS and YFSETQ. CDR3 bases: TGCGCCAGCAGCTTGGAATTGGGGACAGGAAATGAAAAACTGTTTTTT. This translates into CASSLELGTGNEKLFF.

As DNA, the CDR3 is TGCAGCGTTGACAGCCAGGGGACAGATACGCAGTATTTT. Protein: CSVDSQGTDTQYF. The V and J genes are TRBV29-1 and TRBJ2-3, with D possibly being TRBD1 (6 bases). Germline V gives CDR1 SQVTM, CDR2 ANQGSEA. The CDR3 runs 13 residues. Trimming left V 3 bases short and J 3 bases short, with 10 bases between.

This clone is medium-sized (0.01 to 0.1%). The V and J genes are TRBV7-9 and TRBJ1-2; D call uncertain. The germline V gene encodes CDR1 SEHNR and CDR2 FQNEAQ (reference sequence). The CDR3 has 17 amino acids. V lost 2 bases to trimming and J lost 0 bases, with 16 bases between them. CDR3 amino acids: CASSLFPSGIANYGYTF. The DNA for the CDR3 is TGTGCCAGCAGCTTATTCCCCTCGGGGATCGCTAACTATGGCTACACCTTC. Based on the CDR3 plus reference TRBV7-9 and TRBJ1-2, the full variable domain is DTGVSQNPRHKITKRGQNVTFRCDPISEHNRLYWYRQTLGQGPEFLTYFQNEAQLEKSRLLSDRFSAERPKGSFSTLEIQRTEQGDSAMYLCASSLFPSGIANYGYTFGSGTRLTVV.